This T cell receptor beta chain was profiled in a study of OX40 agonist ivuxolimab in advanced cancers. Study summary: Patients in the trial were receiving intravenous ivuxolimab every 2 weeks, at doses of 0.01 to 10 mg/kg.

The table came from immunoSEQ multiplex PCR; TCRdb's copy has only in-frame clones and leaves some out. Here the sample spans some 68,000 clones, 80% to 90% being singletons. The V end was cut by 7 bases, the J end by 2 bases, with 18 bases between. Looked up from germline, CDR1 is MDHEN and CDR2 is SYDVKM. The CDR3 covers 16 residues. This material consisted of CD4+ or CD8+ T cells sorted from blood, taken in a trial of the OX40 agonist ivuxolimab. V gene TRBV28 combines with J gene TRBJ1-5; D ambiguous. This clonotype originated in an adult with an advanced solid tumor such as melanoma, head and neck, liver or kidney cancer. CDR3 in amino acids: CASTESGGWGNQPQHF. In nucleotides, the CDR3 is TGTGCCAGCACCGAATCGGGCGGGTGGGGCAATCAGCCCCAGCATTTT.